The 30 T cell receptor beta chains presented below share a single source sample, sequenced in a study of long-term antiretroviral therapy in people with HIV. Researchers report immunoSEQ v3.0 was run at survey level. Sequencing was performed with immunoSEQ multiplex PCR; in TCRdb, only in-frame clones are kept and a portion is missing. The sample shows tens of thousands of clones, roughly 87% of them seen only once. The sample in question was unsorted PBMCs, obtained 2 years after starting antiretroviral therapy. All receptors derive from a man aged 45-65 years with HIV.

This CDR3 reads CAARKDTGELFF. CDR3 sequence (DNA): TGTGCCGCGAGGAAGGACACCGGGGAGCTGTTTTTT. The rearrangement uses TRBV10-3 and TRBJ2-2; unclear D gene. Germline-derived CDR1 and CDR2 are ENHRY and SYGVKD. V dropped 11 bases and J dropped 3 bases, with 10 bases sitting between them. CDR3 length equals 12 residues.

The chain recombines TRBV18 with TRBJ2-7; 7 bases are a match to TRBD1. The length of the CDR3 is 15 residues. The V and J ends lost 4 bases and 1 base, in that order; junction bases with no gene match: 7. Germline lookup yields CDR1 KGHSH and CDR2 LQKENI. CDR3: CASSLIRDSSYEQYF. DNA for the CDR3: TGTGCCAGCTCACTGATCCGGGACAGTTCCTACGAGCAGTACTTC. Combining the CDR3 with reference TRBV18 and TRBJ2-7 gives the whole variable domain NAGVMQNPRHLVRRRGQEARLRCSPMKGHSHVYWYRQLPEEGLKFMVYLQKENIIDESGMPKERFSAEFPKEGPSILRIQQVVRGDSAAYFCASSLIRDSSYEQYFGPGTRLTVT.

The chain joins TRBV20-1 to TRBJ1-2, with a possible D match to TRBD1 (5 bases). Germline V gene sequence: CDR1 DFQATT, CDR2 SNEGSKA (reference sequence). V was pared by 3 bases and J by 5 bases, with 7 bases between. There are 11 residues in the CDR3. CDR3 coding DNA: TGCAGTGCTAGGGGGGGGTATGGCTACACCTTC. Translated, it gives CSARGGYGYTF.

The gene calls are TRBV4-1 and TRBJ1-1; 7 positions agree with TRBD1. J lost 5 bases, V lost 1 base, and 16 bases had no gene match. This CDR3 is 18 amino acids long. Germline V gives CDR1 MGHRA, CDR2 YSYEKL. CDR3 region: CASSQVGYAQGEMTEAFF. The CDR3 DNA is TGCGCCAGCAGCCAAGTAGGGTACGCGCAGGGGGAGATGACTGAAGCTTTCTTT.

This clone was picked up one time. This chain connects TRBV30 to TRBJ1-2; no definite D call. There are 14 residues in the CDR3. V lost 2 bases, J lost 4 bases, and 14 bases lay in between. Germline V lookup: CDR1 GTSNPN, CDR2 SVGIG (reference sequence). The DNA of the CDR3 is TGTGCCTGGAGTCTATGGATGGACCTCTATGGCTACACCTTC. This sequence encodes CAWSLWMDLYGYTF.

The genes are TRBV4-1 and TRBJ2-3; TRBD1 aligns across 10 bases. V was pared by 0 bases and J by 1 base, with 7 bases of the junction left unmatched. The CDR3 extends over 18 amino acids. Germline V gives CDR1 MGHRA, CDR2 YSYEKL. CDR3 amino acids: CASSQDRGQGFGTDTQYF. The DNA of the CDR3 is TGCGCCAGCAGCCAAGATCGGGGACAGGGGTTCGGCACAGATACGCAGTATTTT.

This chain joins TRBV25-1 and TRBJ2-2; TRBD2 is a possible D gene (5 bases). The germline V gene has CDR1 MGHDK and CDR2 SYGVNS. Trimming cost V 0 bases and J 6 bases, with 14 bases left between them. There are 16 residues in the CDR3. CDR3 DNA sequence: TGTGCCAGCAGTGAATACCGGGATGCCATGGCCGGGGAGCTGTTTTTT. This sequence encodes CASSEYRDAMAGELFF.

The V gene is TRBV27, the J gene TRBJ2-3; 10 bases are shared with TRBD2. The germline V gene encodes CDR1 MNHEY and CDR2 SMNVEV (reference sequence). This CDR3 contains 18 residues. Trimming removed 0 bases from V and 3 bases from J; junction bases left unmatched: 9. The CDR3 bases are TGTGCCAGCAGTTTATCTTCCTGGCTAGCGGGGGTAACAGATACGCAGTATTTT. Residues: CASSLSSWLAGVTDTQYF.

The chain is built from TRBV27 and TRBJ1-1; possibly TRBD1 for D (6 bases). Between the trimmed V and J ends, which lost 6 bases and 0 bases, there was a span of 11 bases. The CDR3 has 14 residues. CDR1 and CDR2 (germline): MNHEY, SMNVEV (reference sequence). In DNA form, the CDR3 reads TGTGCCAGCAGCCCCGGGGGGCTGAACACTGAAGCTTTCTTT. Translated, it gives CASSPGGLNTEAFF.

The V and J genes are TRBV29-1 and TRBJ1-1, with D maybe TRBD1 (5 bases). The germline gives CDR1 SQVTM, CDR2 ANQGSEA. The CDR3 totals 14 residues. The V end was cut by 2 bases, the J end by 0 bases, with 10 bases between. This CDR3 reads CSVESWGMNTEAFF. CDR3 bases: TGCAGCGTTGAATCTTGGGGGATGAACACTGAAGCTTTCTTT.

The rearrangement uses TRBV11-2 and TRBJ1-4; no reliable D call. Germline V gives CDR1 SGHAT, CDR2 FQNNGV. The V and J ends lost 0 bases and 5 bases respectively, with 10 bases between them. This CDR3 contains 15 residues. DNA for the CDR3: TGTGCCAGCAGCTTAGATCCGGGTGGGAATGAAAAACTGTTTTTT. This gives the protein CASSLDPGGNEKLFF. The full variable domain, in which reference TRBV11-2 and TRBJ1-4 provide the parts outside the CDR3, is EAGVAQSPRYKIIEKRQSVAFWCNPISGHATLYWYQQILGQGPKLLIQFQNNGVVDDSQLPKDRFSAERLKGVDSTLKIQPAKLEDSAVYLCASSLDPGGNEKLFFGSGTQLSVL.

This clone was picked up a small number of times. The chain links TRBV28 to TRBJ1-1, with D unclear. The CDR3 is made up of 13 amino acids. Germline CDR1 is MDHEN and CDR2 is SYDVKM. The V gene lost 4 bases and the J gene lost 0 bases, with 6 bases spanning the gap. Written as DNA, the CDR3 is TGTGCCAGCAGTTCCCCCATGAACACTGAAGCTTTCTTT. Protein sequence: CASSSPMNTEAFF.

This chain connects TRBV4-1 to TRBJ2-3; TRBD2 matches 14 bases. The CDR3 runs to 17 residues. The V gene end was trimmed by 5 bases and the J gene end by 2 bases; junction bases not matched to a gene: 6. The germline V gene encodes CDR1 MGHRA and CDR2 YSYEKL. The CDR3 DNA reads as TGCGCCAGCAGCGGGACTAGCGGGAGTTGGGACACAGATACGCAGTATTTT. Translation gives CASSGTSGSWDTDTQYF.

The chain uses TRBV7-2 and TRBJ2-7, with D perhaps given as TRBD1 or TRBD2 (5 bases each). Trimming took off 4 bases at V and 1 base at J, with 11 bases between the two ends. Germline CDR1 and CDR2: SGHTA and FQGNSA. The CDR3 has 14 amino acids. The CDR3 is CASSWDPGSYEQYF. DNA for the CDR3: TGTGCCAGCAGCTGGGACCCAGGGTCCTACGAGCAGTACTTC.

This CDR3 reads CASSLRLAGGSNRGEQYF. DNA of the CDR3: TGCGCCAGCAGCTTGCGCCTAGCGGGAGGTTCTAATCGGGGCGAGCAGTACTTC. The rearrangement uses TRBV5-1 and TRBJ2-7; 11 positions agree with TRBD2. Germline loops: CDR1 SGHRS, CDR2 YFSETQ. The J segment lost 6 bases and the V segment lost 1 base, leaving 15 bases of the junction unmatched. CDR3 length: 18 amino acids.

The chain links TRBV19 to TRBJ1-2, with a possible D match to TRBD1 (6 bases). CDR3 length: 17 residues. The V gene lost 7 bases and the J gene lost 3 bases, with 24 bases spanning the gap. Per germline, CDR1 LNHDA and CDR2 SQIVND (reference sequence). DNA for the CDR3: TGTGCCAGTAACTTAGGGACAAGGGGCGCCTCTTACTATGGCTACACCTTC. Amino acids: CASNLGTRGASYYGYTF.

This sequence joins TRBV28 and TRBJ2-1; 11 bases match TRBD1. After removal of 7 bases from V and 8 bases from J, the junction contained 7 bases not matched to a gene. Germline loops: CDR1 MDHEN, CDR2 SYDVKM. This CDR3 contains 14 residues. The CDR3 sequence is CASIADRGQDEQFF. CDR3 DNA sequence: TGTGCCAGCATCGCGGACAGGGGGCAGGATGAGCAGTTCTTC.

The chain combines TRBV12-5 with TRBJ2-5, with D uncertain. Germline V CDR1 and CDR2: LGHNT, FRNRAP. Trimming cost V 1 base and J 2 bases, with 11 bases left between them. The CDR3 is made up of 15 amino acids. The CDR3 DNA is TGTGCTAGTGGTTTGGGGAAGGTCCGACAAGAGACCCAGTACTTC. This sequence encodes CASGLGKVRQETQYF.

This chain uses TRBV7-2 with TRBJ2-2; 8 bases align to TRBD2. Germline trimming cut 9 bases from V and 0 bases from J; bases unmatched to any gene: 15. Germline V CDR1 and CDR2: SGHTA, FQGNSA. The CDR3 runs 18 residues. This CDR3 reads CASLLAGFGVANTGELFF. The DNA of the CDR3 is TGTGCCAGTTTATTAGCGGGGTTTGGAGTCGCGAACACCGGGGAGCTGTTTTTT.

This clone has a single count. The CDR3 DNA reads TGCAGCGTTGGGAACAGGGGCGCCGACTATGGCTACACCTTC. It encodes CSVGNRGADYGYTF. V is TRBV29-1 and J is TRBJ1-2; 7 bases are a match to TRBD1. V lost 4 bases, J lost 3 bases, and 8 bases stayed unmatched. This CDR3 is 14 amino acids long. From germline, CDR1 is SQVTM and CDR2 ANQGSEA.

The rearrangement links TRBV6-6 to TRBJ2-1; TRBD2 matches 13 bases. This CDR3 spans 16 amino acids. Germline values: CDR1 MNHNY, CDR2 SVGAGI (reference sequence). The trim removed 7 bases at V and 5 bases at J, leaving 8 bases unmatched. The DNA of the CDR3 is TGTGCCAGCATCCTTACGGGACTAGCGGGAAACAATGAGCAGTTCTTC. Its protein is CASILTGLAGNNEQFF.

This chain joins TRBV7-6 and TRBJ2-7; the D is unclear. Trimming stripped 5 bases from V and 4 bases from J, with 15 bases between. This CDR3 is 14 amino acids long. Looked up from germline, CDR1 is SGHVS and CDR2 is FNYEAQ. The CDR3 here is CASSRQSFGYEQYF. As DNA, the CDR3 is TGTGCCAGCAGCCGACAATCCTTTGGGTACGAGCAGTACTTC.

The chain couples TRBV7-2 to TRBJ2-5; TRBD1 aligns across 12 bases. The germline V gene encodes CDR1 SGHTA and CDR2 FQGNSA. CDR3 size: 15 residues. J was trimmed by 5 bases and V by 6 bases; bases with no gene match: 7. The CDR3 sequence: CASRDRDRGQETQYF. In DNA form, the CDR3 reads TGTGCCAGCAGGGATCGGGACAGGGGGCAGGAGACCCAGTACTTC.

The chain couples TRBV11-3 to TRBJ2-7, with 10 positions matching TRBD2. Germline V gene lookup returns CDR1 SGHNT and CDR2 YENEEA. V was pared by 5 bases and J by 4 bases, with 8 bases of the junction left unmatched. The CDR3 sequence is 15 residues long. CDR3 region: CASSPSGSRIYEQYF. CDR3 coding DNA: TGTGCCAGCAGCCCTAGCGGGAGCCGGATATACGAGCAGTACTTC.

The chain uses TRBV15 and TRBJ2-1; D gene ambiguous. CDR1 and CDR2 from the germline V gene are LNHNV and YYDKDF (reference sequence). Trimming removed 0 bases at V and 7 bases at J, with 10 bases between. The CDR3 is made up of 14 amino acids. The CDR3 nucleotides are TGTGCCACCAGCAGAGATGATAGGCCTAATGAGCAGTTCTTC. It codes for CATSRDDRPNEQFF.

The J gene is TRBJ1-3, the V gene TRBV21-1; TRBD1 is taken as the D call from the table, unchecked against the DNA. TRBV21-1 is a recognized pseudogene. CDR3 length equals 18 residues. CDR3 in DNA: TGTGCCAGCAGCAAAGATACAGGAGCACATAGCTCTGGAAACACCATATATTTT. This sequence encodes CASSKDTGAHSSGNTIYF.

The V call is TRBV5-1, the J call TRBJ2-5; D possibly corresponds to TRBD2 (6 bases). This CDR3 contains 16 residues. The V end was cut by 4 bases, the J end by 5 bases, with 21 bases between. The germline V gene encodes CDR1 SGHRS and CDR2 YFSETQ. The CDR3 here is CASSPRLVSTSETQYF. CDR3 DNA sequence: TGCGCCAGCAGCCCAAGACTAGTATCGACGTCGGAGACCCAGTACTTC.

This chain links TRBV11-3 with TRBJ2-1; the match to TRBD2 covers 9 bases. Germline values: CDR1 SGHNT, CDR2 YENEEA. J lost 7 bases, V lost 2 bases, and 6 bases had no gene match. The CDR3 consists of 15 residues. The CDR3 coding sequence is TGTGCCAGCAGCTTAAGGGCGGGGGGGTGGAATGAGCAGTTCTTC. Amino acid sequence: CASSLRAGGWNEQFF.

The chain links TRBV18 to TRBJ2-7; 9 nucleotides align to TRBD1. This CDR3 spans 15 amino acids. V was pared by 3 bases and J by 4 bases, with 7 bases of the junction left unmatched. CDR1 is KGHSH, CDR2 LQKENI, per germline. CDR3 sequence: CASSPIYRGRYEQYF. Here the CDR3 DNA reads TGTGCCAGCTCACCGATTTACAGGGGGCGTTACGAGCAGTACTTC.

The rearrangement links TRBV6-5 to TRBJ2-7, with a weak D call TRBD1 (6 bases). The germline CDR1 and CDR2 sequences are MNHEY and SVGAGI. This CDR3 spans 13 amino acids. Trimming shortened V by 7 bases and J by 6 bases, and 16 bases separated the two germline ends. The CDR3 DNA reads TGTGCCAGCATGTTAACAGGGAGAGGCGAGCAGTACTTC. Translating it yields CASMLTGRGEQYF.